This TCR beta chain originates from a study of T cell responses to AZD1222 COVID-19 vaccine. The study, taken as a whole, reports: The study reported that nearly half of spike-specific TCRs target unmutated variant regions. White British people made up most donors, females outnumbered males, and clonal diversity was possibly underestimated.

Remarks on this clone: Its antigen remains unknown.

Measured with immunoSEQ multiplex PCR; TCRdb has only the in-frame clones, and not every one. The sample contains approximately 190,000 clones, over 70% of which appear only once. Germline CDR1 and CDR2: MDHEN and SYDVKM. V was pared by 5 bases and J by 4 bases, with 8 bases of the junction left unmatched. The CDR3 runs 15 residues. The chain recombines TRBV28 with TRBJ1-2, with 9 positions matching TRBD1. The source material was peripheral blood, sampled on day 0 of MenACWY control vaccination. The origin of this receptor is an adult in good health. The CDR3 DNA is TGTGCCAGCAGTGAGAACAGGGGGCGAGCCTATGGCTACACCTTC. This codes for CASSENRGRAYGYTF.